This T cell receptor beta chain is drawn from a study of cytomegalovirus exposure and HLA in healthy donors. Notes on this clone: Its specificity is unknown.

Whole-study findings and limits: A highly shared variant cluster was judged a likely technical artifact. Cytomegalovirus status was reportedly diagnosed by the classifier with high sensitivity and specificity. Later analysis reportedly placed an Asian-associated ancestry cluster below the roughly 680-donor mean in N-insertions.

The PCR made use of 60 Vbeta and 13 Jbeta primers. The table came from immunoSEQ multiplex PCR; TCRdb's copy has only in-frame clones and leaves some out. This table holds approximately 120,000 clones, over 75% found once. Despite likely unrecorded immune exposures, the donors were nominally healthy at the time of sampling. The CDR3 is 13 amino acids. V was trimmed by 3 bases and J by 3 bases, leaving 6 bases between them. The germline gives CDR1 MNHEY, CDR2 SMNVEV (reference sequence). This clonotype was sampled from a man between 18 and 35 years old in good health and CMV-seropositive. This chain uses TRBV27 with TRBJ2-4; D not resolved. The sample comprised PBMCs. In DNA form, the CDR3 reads TGTGCCAGCAGTTTGGGCAGCAAAAACATTCAGTACTTC. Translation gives CASSLGSKNIQYF.